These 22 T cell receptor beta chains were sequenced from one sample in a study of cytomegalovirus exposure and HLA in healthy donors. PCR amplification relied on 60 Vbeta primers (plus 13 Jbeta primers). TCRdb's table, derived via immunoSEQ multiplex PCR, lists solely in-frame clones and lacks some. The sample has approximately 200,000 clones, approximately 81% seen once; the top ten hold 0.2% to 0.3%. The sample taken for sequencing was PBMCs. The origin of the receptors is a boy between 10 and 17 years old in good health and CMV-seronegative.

CDR3 sequence: CASRSDRGPGMNTEAFF. CDR3 DNA: TGTGCCAGCCGATCAGACAGGGGACCTGGCATGAACACTGAAGCTTTCTTT. The chain joins TRBV18 to TRBJ1-1; 8 bases match TRBD1. The CDR3 has 17 amino acids. CDR1 and CDR2 (germline): KGHSH, LQKENI. The ends lost 8 bases at V and 0 bases at J; junction bases unmatched: 14.

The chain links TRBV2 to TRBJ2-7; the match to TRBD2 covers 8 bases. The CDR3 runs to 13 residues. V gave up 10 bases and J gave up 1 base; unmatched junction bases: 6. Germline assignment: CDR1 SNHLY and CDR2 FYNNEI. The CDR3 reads CATKTSASYEQYF. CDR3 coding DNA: TGTGCCACTAAGACTAGCGCTTCCTACGAGCAGTACTTC.

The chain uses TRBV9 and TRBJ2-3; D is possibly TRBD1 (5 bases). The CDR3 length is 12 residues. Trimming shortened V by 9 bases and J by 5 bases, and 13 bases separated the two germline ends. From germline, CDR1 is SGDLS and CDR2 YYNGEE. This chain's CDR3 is CATLRQGDTQYF. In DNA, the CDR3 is TGTGCCACCCTAAGGCAGGGAGATACGCAGTATTTT.

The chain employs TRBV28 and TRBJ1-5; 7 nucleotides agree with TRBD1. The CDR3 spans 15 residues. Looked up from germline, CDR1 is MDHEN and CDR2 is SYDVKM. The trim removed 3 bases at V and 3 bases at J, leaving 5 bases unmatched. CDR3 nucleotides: TGTGCCAGCAGTTTCACACAGGGGAACAATCAGCCCCAGCATTTT. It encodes CASSFTQGNNQPQHF.

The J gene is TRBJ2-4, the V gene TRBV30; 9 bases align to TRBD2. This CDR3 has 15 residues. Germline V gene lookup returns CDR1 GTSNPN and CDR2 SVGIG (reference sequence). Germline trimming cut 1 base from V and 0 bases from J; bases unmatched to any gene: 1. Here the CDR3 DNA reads TGTGCCTGGAGTGCACTAGCGGGAGCCAAAAACATTCAGTACTTC. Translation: CAWSALAGAKNIQYF.

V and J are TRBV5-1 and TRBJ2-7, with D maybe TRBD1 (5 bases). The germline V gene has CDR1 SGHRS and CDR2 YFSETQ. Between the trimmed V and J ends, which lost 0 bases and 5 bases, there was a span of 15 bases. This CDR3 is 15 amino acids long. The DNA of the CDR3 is TGCGCCAGCAGCTTGGAGTCAGGGATAATGGACGAGCAGTACTTC. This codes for CASSLESGIMDEQYF.

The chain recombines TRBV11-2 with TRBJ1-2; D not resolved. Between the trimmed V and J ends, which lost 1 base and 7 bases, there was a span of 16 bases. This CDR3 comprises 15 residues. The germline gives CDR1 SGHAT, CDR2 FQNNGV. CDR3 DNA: TGTGCCAGCAGCTTAGTAGACTATCGACCGAGTGGCTACACCTTC. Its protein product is CASSLVDYRPSGYTF.

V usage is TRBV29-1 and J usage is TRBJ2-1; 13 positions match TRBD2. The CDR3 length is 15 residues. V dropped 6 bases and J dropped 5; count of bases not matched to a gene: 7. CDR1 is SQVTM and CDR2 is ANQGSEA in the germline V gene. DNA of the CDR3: TGCAGCGTCCGGGGACTAGCGGGGTCAAACAATGAGCAGTTCTTC. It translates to CSVRGLAGSNNEQFF.

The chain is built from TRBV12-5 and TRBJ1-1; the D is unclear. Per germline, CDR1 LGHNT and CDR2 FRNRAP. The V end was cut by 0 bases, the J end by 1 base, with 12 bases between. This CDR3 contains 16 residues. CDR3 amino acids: CASGLVRGGSNTEAFF. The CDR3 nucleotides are TGTGCTAGTGGTTTGGTACGAGGCGGGTCGAACACTGAAGCTTTCTTT.

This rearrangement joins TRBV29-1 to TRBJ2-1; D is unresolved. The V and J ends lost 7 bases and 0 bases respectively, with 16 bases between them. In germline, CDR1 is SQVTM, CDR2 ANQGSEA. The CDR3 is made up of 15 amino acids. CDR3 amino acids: CSARGAESSYNEQFF. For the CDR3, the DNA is TGCAGCGCCCGAGGTGCTGAAAGCTCCTACAATGAGCAGTTCTTC.

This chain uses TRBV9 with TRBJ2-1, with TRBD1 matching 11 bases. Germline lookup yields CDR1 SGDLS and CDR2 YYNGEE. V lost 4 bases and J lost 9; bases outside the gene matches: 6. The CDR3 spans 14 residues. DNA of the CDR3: TGTGCCAGCAGCCGGACAGGGGGCTTAGGTGAGCAGTTCTTC. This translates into CASSRTGGLGEQFF.

The CDR3 region has the DNA TGTGCCACCAGCGGGACTAGCGGGGACTCCTACGAGCAGTACTTC. This encodes CATSGTSGDSYEQYF. J is TRBJ2-7 and V is TRBV27, with 13 bases that match TRBD2. Germline CDR1 reads MNHEY; CDR2 reads SMNVEV (reference sequence). The CDR3 runs 15 residues. V was clipped by 10 bases and J by 0 bases; unmatched bases: 6.

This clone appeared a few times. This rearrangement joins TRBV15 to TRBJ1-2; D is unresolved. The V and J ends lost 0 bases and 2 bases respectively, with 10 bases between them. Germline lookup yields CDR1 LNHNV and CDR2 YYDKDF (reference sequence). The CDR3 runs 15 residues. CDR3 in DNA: TGTGCCACCAGCAGAGATCGGACGGGAAACTATGGCTACACCTTC. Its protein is CATSRDRTGNYGYTF.

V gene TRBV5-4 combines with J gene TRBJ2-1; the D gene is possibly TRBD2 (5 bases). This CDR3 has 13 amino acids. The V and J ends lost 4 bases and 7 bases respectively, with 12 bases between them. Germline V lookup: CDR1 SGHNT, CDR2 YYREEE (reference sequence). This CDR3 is CASSGLGENEQFF. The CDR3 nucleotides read TGTGCCAGCAGCGGACTCGGGGAGAATGAGCAGTTCTTC.

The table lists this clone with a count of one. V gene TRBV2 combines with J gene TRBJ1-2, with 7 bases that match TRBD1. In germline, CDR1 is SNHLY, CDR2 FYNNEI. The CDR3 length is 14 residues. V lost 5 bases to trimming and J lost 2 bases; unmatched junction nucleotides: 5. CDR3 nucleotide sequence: TGTGCCAGCAGTCAGGGGACAGAAAACTATGGCTACACCTTC. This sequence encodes CASSQGTENYGYTF.

Here the CDR3 DNA reads TGTGCCAGCAGCTTAGCGGCTGTCGCTGGGGCCAACGTCCTGACTTTC. Translating gives CASSLAAVAGANVLTF. The V and J genes are TRBV7-9 and TRBJ2-6, with D unclear. The CDR3 is made up of 16 amino acids. The V gene's germline CDR1 is SEHNR and CDR2 FQNEAQ (reference sequence). The V end lost 0 bases, the J end lost 2 bases, and 8 bases lay between the germline ends.

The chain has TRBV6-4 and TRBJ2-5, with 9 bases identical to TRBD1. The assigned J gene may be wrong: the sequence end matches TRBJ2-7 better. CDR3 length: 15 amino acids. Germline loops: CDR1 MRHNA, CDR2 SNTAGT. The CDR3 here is CASRVKDRGLGEQYF. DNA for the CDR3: TGTGCCAGCAGAGTCAAGGACAGGGGTCTCGGCGAGCAGTACTTC.

As DNA, the CDR3 is TGTGCCACCAGCAGAGATCTGGCAGAAGCTAACTATGGCTACACCTTC. This sequence encodes CATSRDLAEANYGYTF. This chain joins TRBV15 and TRBJ1-2, with no clear D. Germline V gives CDR1 LNHNV, CDR2 YYDKDF (reference sequence). The germline V and J ends were trimmed by 0 bases and 0 bases, with 11 bases remaining between them. The CDR3 totals 16 residues.

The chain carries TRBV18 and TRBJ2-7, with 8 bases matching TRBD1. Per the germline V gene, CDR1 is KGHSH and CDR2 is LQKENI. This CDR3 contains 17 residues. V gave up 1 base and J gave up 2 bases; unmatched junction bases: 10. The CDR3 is CASSPLTRQGFTYEQYF. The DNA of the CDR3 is TGTGCCAGCTCACCACTCACAAGACAGGGGTTTACCTACGAGCAGTACTTC.

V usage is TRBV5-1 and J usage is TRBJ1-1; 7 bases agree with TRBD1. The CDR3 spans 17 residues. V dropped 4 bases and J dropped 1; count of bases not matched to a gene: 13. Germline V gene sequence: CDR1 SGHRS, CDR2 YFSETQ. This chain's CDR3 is CASSPLGGTQENTEAFF. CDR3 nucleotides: TGCGCCAGCAGCCCGCTAGGGGGCACCCAAGAGAACACTGAAGCTTTCTTT.

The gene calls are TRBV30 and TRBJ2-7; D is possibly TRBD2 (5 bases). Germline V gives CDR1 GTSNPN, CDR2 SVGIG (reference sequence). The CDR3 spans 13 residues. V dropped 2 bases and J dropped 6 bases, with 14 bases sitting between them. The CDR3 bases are TGTGCCTGGAGTAGCGGTGTTTCTCGCGAGCAGTACTTC. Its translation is CAWSSGVSREQYF.

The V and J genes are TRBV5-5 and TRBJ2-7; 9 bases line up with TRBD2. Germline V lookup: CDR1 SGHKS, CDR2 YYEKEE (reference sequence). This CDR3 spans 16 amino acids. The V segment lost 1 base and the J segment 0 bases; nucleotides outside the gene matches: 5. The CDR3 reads CASSLISSGISYEQYF. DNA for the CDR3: TGTGCCAGCAGCTTGATATCTAGCGGGATCTCCTACGAGCAGTACTTC. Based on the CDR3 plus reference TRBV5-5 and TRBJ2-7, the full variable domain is DAGVTQSPTHLIKTRGQQVTLRCSPISGHKSVSWYQQVLGQGPQFIFQYYEKEERGRGNFPDRFSARQFPNYSSELNVNALLLGDSALYLCASSLISSGISYEQYFGPGTRLTVT.